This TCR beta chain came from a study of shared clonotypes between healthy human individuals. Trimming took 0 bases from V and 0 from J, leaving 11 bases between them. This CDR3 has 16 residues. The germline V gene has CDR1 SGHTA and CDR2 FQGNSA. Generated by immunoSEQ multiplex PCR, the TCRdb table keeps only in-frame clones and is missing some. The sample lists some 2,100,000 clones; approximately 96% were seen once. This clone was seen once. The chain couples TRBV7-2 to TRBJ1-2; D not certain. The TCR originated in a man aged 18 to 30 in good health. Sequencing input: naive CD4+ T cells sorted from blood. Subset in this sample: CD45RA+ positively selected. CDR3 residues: CASSLAMVAANYGYTF. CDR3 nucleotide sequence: TGTGCCAGCAGCTTAGCTATGGTGGCAGCTAACTATGGCTACACCTTC.